The clone carrying this T cell receptor (beta chain) was observed once. This sample is drawn from a study of blood T cell repertoires in COVID-19. V lost 5 bases, J lost 5 bases, and 2 bases stayed unmatched. The CDR3 totals 14 residues. Germline loops: CDR1 LNHNV, CDR2 YYDKDF (reference sequence). Original analysis: Amplification from reference gene primers served as the basis for estimated nucleated cell counts. Sequencing used immunoSEQ multiplex PCR; TCRdb keeps in-frame clones, though not all of them. V, J and clone size were drawn from that table, and D and trimming were deduced from the DNA. The sample gives tens of thousands of clones, roughly 88% of which show up once; over 5.5% is in the top ten.

The rearrangement joins TRBV15 to TRBJ2-1; 11 bases match TRBD2. The sample taken for sequencing was peripheral blood. The origin of this receptor is a man aged 18 to 35 with COVID-19, enrolled during active disease. CDR3 region: CATSGLAGNNEQFF. The CDR3 DNA follows: TGTGCCACCAGCGGACTAGCGGGTAACAATGAGCAGTTCTTC.